The 30 T cell receptor beta chains presented below share a single source sample, sequenced in a study of tumor and adjacent non-tumor tissue in lung cancer. Three rounds of nested PCR, following a modified ARM-PCR protocol, produced the TCRbeta library. One entry per CDR3 protein, called by TCRdb with MiXCR from the multiplex PCR reads. The sample yields about 60,000 distinct CDR3 sequences, about 61% seen once. The template was RNA from unsorted bulk tissue. More than 3 cm separated this lung sample from the edge of the tumor. What was sequenced was distant non-tumor lung tissue. These receptors were taken from a man aged 70 or older with non-small cell lung cancer.

This clonotype was observed a handful of times. Its ends do not fully match the called genes, so a read error is possible. This sequence joins TRBV11-1 and TRBJ2-5; D is uncertain. The CDR3 is 13 amino acids. The germline gives CDR1 SGHAT, CDR2 FQDESV (reference sequence). The CDR3 here is CASSLGSRETQHF. The CDR3 bases are TGTGCCAGCAGCTTAGGGAGTCGTGAGACCCAGCACTTC.

The chain links TRBV11-2 to TRBJ2-3; D ambiguous. CDR1 and CDR2 (germline): SGHAT, FQNNGV. The CDR3 length is 14 residues. V was cut by 4 bases and J by 6 bases, with 14 bases left in between. As DNA, the CDR3 is TGTGCCAGCAGCTCCGTACTAACCACGGATACGCAGTATTTT. This codes for CASSSVLTTDTQYF.

This clonotype was picked up many times. This rearrangement joins TRBV6-5 to TRBJ1-6, with TRBD1 matching over 8 bases. The CDR3 spans 13 residues. With V trimmed by 7 bases and J by 10 bases, 6 bases remained unmatched. Germline loops: CDR1 MNHEY, CDR2 SVGAGI. CDR3 in DNA: TGTGCCAGCACCGGACAGGGTGAATCACCCCTCCACTTT. This codes for CASTGQGESPLHF.

To note about this clonotype: The conserved closing phenylalanine or tryptophan is absent in this CDR3, likely reflecting a read error. V usage is TRBV11-2 and J usage is TRBJ2-3, with a weak D call TRBD2 (7 bases). The CDR3 has 17 residues. Deletions cut 0 bases from V and 5 bases from J, with 18 bases between. Germline V gives CDR1 SGHAT, CDR2 FQNNGV. The CDR3 here is CASSLETSRGRVDTQYL. CDR3 nucleotide sequence: TGTGCCAGCAGCTTAGAAACGTCGAGGGGGAGGGTAGATACGCAGTATTTG.

Comment on this clonotype: Given a much more abundant clone one base away, this may be a read error. The genes are TRBV6-1 and TRBJ1-1, with unresolved D. The germline V gene has CDR1 MNHNS and CDR2 SASEGT. The CDR3 extends over 11 amino acids. With 10 bases removed from V and 1 base from J, the gap between germline ends came to 7 bases. The CDR3 loop is CANLKNTEAFF. The CDR3, as DNA: TGTGCCAATCTGAAGAACACTGAAGCTTTCTTT.

About this clonotype: Without the conserved terminal phenylalanine or tryptophan, this CDR3 likely stems from a read error. The rearrangement joins TRBV12-3 or TRBV12-4 to TRBJ1-2; 10 positions match TRBD1. The CDR3 has 13 residues. V lost 4 bases, J lost 6 bases, and 2 bases stayed unmatched. The CDR3 DNA is TGTGCCAGCAGTTCTGGGACAGGGGATGGCTACACCTCC. This translates into CASSSGTGDGYTS.

Notes on this clonotype: Germline is not matched at one junction end, which may reflect a read error. The chain employs TRBV5-6 and TRBJ1-6; D is perhaps TRBD1 (5 bases). The CDR3 runs to 13 residues. Germline V gene data show CDR1 as SGHDT and CDR2 as YYEEEE. The CDR3 nucleotides are TGTGCCGGCAGTTTGGGGCGGAATTCACCCCTCCACTTT. Translation gives CAGSLGRNSPLHF.

In the case of this clonotype: A read error may produce the germline difference seen at one junction end. This chain's CDR3 is CASSSLLSGTQNGVEHFF. CDR3 sequence (DNA): TGTGCAAGCAGCTCCCTCCTCTCCGGGACTCAAAACGGAGTTGAGCACTTCTTC. The chain joins TRBV7-9 to TRBJ2-1; D might be TRBD2 (6 bases). CDR1 is SEHNR, CDR2 FQNEAQ, per germline (reference sequence). The CDR3 is 18 amino acids.

On this clonotype: This may be a read error: a much more frequent sequence differs by one nucleotide. The chain links TRBV28 to TRBJ2-1; 14 bases match TRBD2. Germline CDR1 and CDR2: MDHEN and SYDVKM. The length of the CDR3 is 15 residues. CDR3 sequence: CASSLTSGGAIEQLF. The CDR3 DNA follows: TGTGCCAGCAGTTTGACTAGCGGGGGGGCCATTGAGCAGTTATTC.

The chain employs TRBV1 and TRBJ2-5. TRBV1 is noted as a pseudogene. The CDR3 contains 14 residues. The CDR3 DNA is TGCACCAGCAACCGAGCACCGGACCAAGAGACCCAGTACTTC. Encoded protein: CTSNRAPDQETQYF.

As for this clonotype: Compared with germline, one end of the junction differs, possibly owing to a read error. The chain employs TRBV10-2 and TRBJ2-3, with TRBD1 matching 9 bases. The CDR3 is made up of 14 amino acids. Germline CDR1 reads WSHSY; CDR2 reads SAAADI. DNA for the CDR3: TGTGCCAGCACGGGAGACAGGGGGAAGGATACGCGGTATTTT. Encoded protein: CASTGDRGKDTRYF.

Relative to its sample, this clonotype is medium-sized. The rearrangement links TRBV11-2 to TRBJ2-7, with D hard to call. The germline gives CDR1 SGHAT, CDR2 FQNNGV. V was pared by 5 bases and J by 2 bases, with 4 bases between. This CDR3 is 11 amino acids long. The CDR3 reads CASSPAYEQYF. CDR3 DNA: TGTGCCAGCAGCCCAGCCTACGAGCAGTACTTC.

Here the CDR3 DNA reads TGTGCCAGCAGCTTGGGGGGGAACTATGGCTACACCTTC. This translates into CASSLGGNYGYTF. The J gene is TRBJ1-2, the V gene TRBV7-9, with D perhaps matching TRBD1 (5 bases). V gave up 3 bases and J gave up 2 bases, with 7 bases separating them. From germline, CDR1 is SEHNR and CDR2 FQNEAQ (reference sequence). The CDR3 spans 13 residues. The entire variable domain, with the rest obtained from reference TRBV7-9 and TRBJ1-2, is as follows: DTGVSQNPRHKITKRGQNVTFRCDPISEHNRLYWYRQTLGQGPEFLTYFQNEAQLEKSRLLSDRFSAERPKGSFSTLEIQRTEQGDSAMYLCASSLGGNYGYTFGSGTRLTVV.

On this clonotype: At one of its ends the junction is not consistent with the germline gene, which may arise from a read error. J is TRBJ2-1 and V is TRBV11-3; TRBD2 matches at 7 bases. This CDR3 is 15 amino acids long. Per germline, CDR1 SGHNT and CDR2 YENEEA. CDR3 amino acids: CACSLSSGKFNEQLF. The CDR3, as DNA: TGTGCCTGCAGCTTATCAAGCGGGAAGTTCAATGAGCAGCTCTTC.

In its sample, this clonotype was seen many times. The chain couples TRBV11-2 to TRBJ2-1, with a weak D call TRBD1 (5 bases). The CDR3 covers 15 residues. Germline lookup yields CDR1 SGHAT and CDR2 FQNNGV. Trimming pared 5 bases from V and 8 bases from J, leaving 19 bases between. The CDR3: CASSRMSQGGDEQFF. The DNA of the CDR3 is TGTGCCAGCAGCCGGATGTCCCAGGGCGGAGATGAGCAGTTCTTC. Using reference TRBV11-2 and TRBJ2-1 for the parts outside the CDR3, the full variable domain is EAGVAQSPRYKIIEKRQSVAFWCNPISGHATLYWYQQILGQGPKLLIQFQNNGVVDDSQLPKDRFSAERLKGVDSTLKIQPAKLEDSAVYLCASSRMSQGGDEQFFGPGTRLTVL.

A remark on this clonotype: A much bigger clone sits one base away, suggesting this may be a read error. This is likely a read error, given that the CDR3 carries no conserved phenylalanine or tryptophan at its end. The V gene is TRBV6-5, the J gene TRBJ2-7; D gene ambiguous. Trimming removed 0 bases from V and 1 base from J, with 10 bases in between. The germline gives CDR1 MNHEY, CDR2 SVGAGI. CDR3 length equals 15 residues. The CDR3 loop is CASSYSGVASYEQYL. The DNA for the CDR3 is TGTGCCAGCAGTTACTCTGGCGTGGCATCCTACGAGCAGTACCTC.

The V and J genes are TRBV11-2 and TRBJ2-7; perhaps D is TRBD1 or TRBD2 (5 bases each). CDR1 and CDR2 from the germline V gene are SGHAT and FQNNGV. The CDR3 has 16 amino acids. V shed 1 base and J shed 1 base, with 14 bases lying between them. CDR3 bases: TGTGCCAGCAGCTTAGGGGTAGGGACCAAATCCTACGAGCAGTACTTC. Translating gives CASSLGVGTKSYEQYF.

As to this clonotype: Since a much larger clone is just one base distant, this may be a read error. The chain is built from TRBV20-1 and TRBJ2-2, with 9 bases aligning to TRBD1. From germline, CDR1 is DFQATT and CDR2 SNEGSKA (reference sequence). CDR3 length equals 16 residues. CDR3 loop: CSARDLGQGITGDLFF. CDR3 DNA: TGCAGTGCTAGGGACCTCGGACAGGGGATCACCGGGGATCTGTTTTTT.

This clonotype was seen just once. A much larger clone differs from this one at a single base, so this may be a read error. The rearrangement links TRBV14 to TRBJ1-6; TRBD1 might be the D (5 bases). This CDR3 region has 15 residues. In germline, CDR1 is SGHDN, CDR2 FVKESK. CDR3 nucleotides: TGTGCCAGCAGCCTCCAGGGAAACTATAATCCACCCCTCCACTTT. Protein: CASSLQGNYNPPLHF.

This clonotype showed up just a few times. The V gene is TRBV20-1, the J gene TRBJ2-1, with TRBD1 as a possible D gene (5 bases). The V end lost 0 bases, the J end lost 3 bases, and 12 bases lay between the germline ends. Germline V CDR1 and CDR2: DFQATT, SNEGSKA (reference sequence). This CDR3 has 15 amino acids. The CDR3 coding sequence is TGCAGTGCTAGAGATCGGGTGCAGGGCTACAATGAGCAGTTCTTC. Its translation: CSARDRVQGYNEQFF.

Turning to this clonotype: The conserved closing phenylalanine or tryptophan is absent in this CDR3, likely reflecting a read error. The chain employs TRBV11-1 and TRBJ2-1; D ambiguous. The CDR3 covers 14 residues. The germline gives CDR1 SGHAT, CDR2 FQDESV (reference sequence). CDR3 in DNA: TGTACCAGCAGCCTGACGGAACGGTTCGATGAGCAGTTCTCC. Amino acids: CTSSLTERFDEQFS.

This clonotype was recorded a few times. The chain combines TRBV7-8 with TRBJ1-4; unclear D gene. The CDR3 runs to 16 residues. Germline assignment: CDR1 SGHVS and CDR2 FQNEAQ. V lost 5 bases, J lost 8 bases, and 21 bases lay in between. The CDR3 bases are TGTGCCAGCAGCCGAACTAGGACCGATACTCCGGAAAAACTGTTTTTT. This translates into CASSRTRTDTPEKLFF.

Comment on this clonotype: Without the conserved terminal phenylalanine or tryptophan, this CDR3 likely stems from a read error. The DNA is omitted, as the CDR3 cannot be located on it reliably, and the CDR3 follows TCRdb's listing. J is TRBJ2-5 and V is TRBV20-1; the tabulated D call, TRBD1, remains unverified against the DNA. In germline, CDR1 is DFQATT, CDR2 SNEGSKA (reference sequence). The CDR3 sequence runs 14 residues, both termini included. This CDR3 reads CSATDRAVGETLYY.

This clonotype has a handful of counts. Sequence at one end of the junction differs from germline and may be a read error. V gene TRBV6-5 combines with J gene TRBJ1-2; D uncertain. Germline CDR1 reads MNHEY; CDR2 reads SVGAGI. There are 14 residues in the CDR3. The CDR3 sequence: CAGSSNDRFYGYTF. The DNA of the CDR3 is TGTGCCGGCAGTTCGAACGATAGGTTCTATGGCTACACCTTC.

In the case of this clonotype: A much larger clone differs from this one at a single base, so this may be a read error. The chain combines TRBV6-1 with TRBJ2-7; D tentatively fits TRBD1 or TRBD2 (5 bases each). Germline lookup yields CDR1 MNHNS and CDR2 SASEGT. This CDR3 is 14 amino acids long. Written as DNA, the CDR3 is TGTACCAGCAGCGAGCCGGGGCGCGGGTACGAGCAGTACTTC. Translation: CTSSEPGRGYEQYF.

With respect to this clonotype: A junction boundary mismatches the germline segment, possibly from a read error. This sequence joins TRBV29-1 and TRBJ2-5, with 12 bases that match TRBD1. Germline assignment: CDR1 SQVTM and CDR2 ANQGSEA. The CDR3 spans 15 residues. Written as DNA, the CDR3 is TGCAGCGTTAATCACCGGGACAGGGGGCGAGAGATCCAGTACTTC. It translates to CSVNHRDRGREIQYF. Drawing the rest from reference TRBV29-1 and TRBJ2-5, the complete variable domain is SAVISQKPSRDICQRGTSLTIQCQVDSQVTMMFWYRQQPGQSLTLIATANQGSEATYESGFVIDKFPISRPNLTFSTLTVSNMSPEDSSIYLCSVNHRDRGREIQYFGPGTRLLVL.

Of note for this clonotype: Likely a read error: the CDR3 ends without its conserved phenylalanine or tryptophan. The rearrangement joins TRBV4-1 to TRBJ1-5; 7 bases are shared with TRBD1. This CDR3 is built from 17 residues. The germline V gene has CDR1 MGHRA and CDR2 YSYEKL. The V gene end was trimmed by 3 bases and the J gene end by 5 bases; junction bases not matched to a gene: 13. CDR3 amino acids: CASSQDPMTGSYQPQHL. As DNA, the CDR3 is TGCGCCAGCAGCCAGGACCCGATGACAGGGAGCTATCAGCCCCAGCATCTT.

A note on this clonotype: A junction end diverges from the germline sequence, so it may reflect a read error. This rearrangement joins TRBV14 to TRBJ1-2, with 9 positions matching TRBD1. CDR1 SGHDN and CDR2 FVKESK come from the germline V gene. The CDR3 consists of 18 residues. CDR3 DNA: TGTGCCAGCAGACAAAACTCCGGGCACAGGGGGCGCGACTATAGCTACACCTTC. Encoded protein: CASRQNSGHRGRDYSYTF. Full variable domain (rest looked up from reference TRBV14 and TRBJ1-2): EAGVTQFPSHSVIEKGQTVTLRCDPISGHDNLYWYRRVMGKEIKFLLHFVKESKQDESGMPNNRFLAERTGGTYSTLKVQPAELEDSGVYFCASRQNSGHRGRDYSYTFGSGTRLTVV.

This clonotype turned up a few times. A read error may explain this, as a much larger clone is one base away. The V and J genes are TRBV7-9 and TRBJ2-7; TRBD2 matches at 11 bases. Per the germline V gene, CDR1 is SEHNR and CDR2 is FQNEAQ (reference sequence). V shed 7 bases, J shed 4 bases, and the junction held 15 bases outside the gene matches. CDR3 length: 17 amino acids. The DNA of the CDR3 is TGTGCCAGCAACTTCCCGACTAGCGGGGAGATTAATTACGAGCAGTACTTC. It yields the protein CASNFPTSGEINYEQYF.

The sample holds one count of this clonotype. A much larger clone differs from this one at a single base, so this may be a read error. The chain links TRBV6-1 to TRBJ2-7, with a possible D match to TRBD1 (6 bases). The germline CDR1 and CDR2 sequences are MNHNS and SASEGT. The CDR3 spans 13 residues. CDR3 in DNA: TGTGCCGGCAGTGTTGACAGGTCGTACGAGGAGTACTTC. Its translation is CAGSVDRSYEEYF.